This T cell receptor beta chain is drawn from a study of cytomegalovirus exposure and HLA in healthy donors. With respect to this clone: What it recognizes is unknown.

Primers: 60 Vbeta forward and 13 Jbeta reverse. Method: immunoSEQ multiplex PCR; TCRdb's copy keeps in-frame clones and lacks some. The profile shows about 190,000 clones, 60% to 85% of them singletons. CDR1 is SGHDT, CDR2 YYEEEE, per germline. Trimming removed 3 bases from V and 2 bases from J; junction bases left unmatched: 9. The CDR3 runs to 17 residues. General study findings and limits: Earlier findings revealed that most TCR beta V segments proved productive either about 90% or about 30% of the time.

Source material: PBMCs. The TCR comes from a woman aged 18 to 35 in good health and CMV-seronegative. This rearrangement joins TRBV5-6 to TRBJ2-2; 8 nucleotides line up with TRBD1. This CDR3 reads CASSYPGQGKNTGELFF. The CDR3 DNA sequence: TGTGCCAGCAGCTATCCCGGACAGGGAAAAAACACCGGGGAGCTGTTTTTT.